The clone carrying this T cell receptor (beta chain) was counted ten times or more. Per germline, CDR1 SGHTA and CDR2 FQGTGA. The CDR3 length is 17 residues. Unmatched junction bases numbered 10, after V lost 6 bases and J lost 0 bases. This sample was taken from a study of T cells in Graves' hyperthyroidism and ophthalmopathy. Amplification targeted TCR beta CDR3 regions from RNA transcripts. The HTBI primer set was used in a first-round RT-PCR of the TCR CDR3. TCRdb analysed the multiplex PCR reads with MiXCR anew, one entry per CDR3 protein. The sample lists around 440,000 distinct CDR3 sequences, around 16% occurring once.

Sample: blood. This receptor was taken from a woman aged 18 to 35 with Graves' hyperthyroidism. The chain links TRBV7-3 to TRBJ2-5, with 10 positions matching TRBD2. DNA of the CDR3: TGTGCCAGCAGTTTGGGACCACTAGCGGGGTACCAAGAGACCCAGTACTTC. It yields the protein CASSLGPLAGYQETQYF.